These 29 T cell receptor beta chains were sequenced from one sample in a study of cytotoxic CD8 clonotypes in ibrutinib-treated CLL. TCRdb's copy holds only in-frame clones and misses some; the assay was immunoSEQ multiplex PCR. The sample includes over 95,000 clones, more than 55% of them seen just once. The sample was PBMCs, taken after 24 months of ibrutinib treatment. These TCRs come from a human donor with chronic lymphocytic leukemia.

This chain joins TRBV2 and TRBJ1-2; 9 positions match TRBD1. Germline-derived CDR1 and CDR2 are SNHLY and FYNNEI. The CDR3 has 12 residues. V shed 6 bases, J shed 7 bases, and the junction held 3 bases outside the gene matches. CDR3 protein: CASRTGGGGYTF. CDR3 coding DNA: TGTGCCAGCAGAACAGGGGGCGGTGGCTACACCTTC.

The genes are TRBV5-6 and TRBJ2-7; the D gene is possibly TRBD2 (6 bases). Trimming removed 0 bases from V and 3 bases from J, with 10 bases in between. This CDR3 spans 14 amino acids. Germline V gene lookup returns CDR1 SGHDT and CDR2 YYEEEE. The CDR3 bases are TGTGCCAGCAGCTTGGGCGGGGAACGCTACGAGCAGTACTTC. The encoded protein is CASSLGGERYEQYF.

The chain links TRBV2 to TRBJ1-6; 7 nucleotides match TRBD1. J gave up 3 bases and V 8 bases, and 7 bases lay outside the gene matches. There are 15 residues in the CDR3. Germline CDR1 SNHLY, CDR2 FYNNEI. The CDR3: CASPFGQDYNSPLHF. In DNA form, the CDR3 reads TGTGCCAGCCCTTTTGGACAGGACTATAATTCACCCCTCCACTTT.

The chain links TRBV7-2 to TRBJ2-3, with D possibly matching TRBD2 (5 bases). The CDR3 has 16 amino acids. V lost 1 base and J lost 6, with 17 bases in between. The germline V gene encodes CDR1 SGHTA and CDR2 FQGNSA. CDR3 in amino acids: CASSLGLAALSDTQYF. The CDR3 nucleotides read TGTGCCAGCAGCTTAGGGCTAGCCGCACTTTCGGATACGCAGTATTTT.

The genes are TRBV12-5 and TRBJ2-7; TRBD1 agrees at 10 bases. Germline CDR1 reads LGHNT; CDR2 reads FRNRAP. Trimming removed 6 bases from V and 3 bases from J; junction bases left unmatched: 14. This CDR3 has 17 residues. The CDR3 DNA sequence: TGTGCTAGTGGCCGAGGTTCTCCGGGACAGGGGTTCTACGAGCAGTACTTC. Protein product: CASGRGSPGQGFYEQYF.

The genes are TRBV6-1 and TRBJ2-5, with TRBD1 identical over 7 bases. The ends lost 6 bases at V and 3 bases at J; junction bases unmatched: 4. The V gene's germline CDR1 is MNHNS and CDR2 SASEGT. The CDR3 extends over 13 amino acids. The CDR3 is CASSRDREETQYF. CDR3 in DNA: TGTGCCAGCAGCCGGGACAGAGAAGAGACCCAGTACTTC.

J is TRBJ1-1 and V is TRBV5-8; maybe TRBD1 (5 bases). The V end was cut by 7 bases, the J end by 8 bases, with 15 bases between. Germline CDR1 and CDR2: SGHTS and YDEGEE. The CDR3 length is 12 residues. CDR3 in amino acids: CASQTQGGEAFF. CDR3 nucleotides: TGTGCCAGCCAAACCCAGGGAGGAGAAGCTTTCTTT.

The V and J genes are TRBV10-3 and TRBJ1-2, with 7 nucleotides matching TRBD1. Losses at the gene ends were 8 bases for V and 4 bases for J; bases not matched to a gene: 7. Germline CDR1 ENHRY, CDR2 SYGVKD. The CDR3 length is 13 residues. The CDR3 DNA reads as TGTGCCATCGGGGAGGACAGGCTCTATGGCTACACCTTC. It yields the protein CAIGEDRLYGYTF.

This clone was detected a few times. This chain joins TRBV28 and TRBJ2-7, with 8 bases that match TRBD2. CDR1 and CDR2 (germline): MDHEN, SYDVKM. This CDR3 is 15 amino acids long. Trimming at V came to 6 bases and at J to 1 base, leaving 8 bases not matched to a gene. CDR3 loop: CASSSGAGGSYEQYF. CDR3 nucleotide sequence: TGTGCCAGCAGCTCAGGGGCGGGGGGATCCTACGAGCAGTACTTC.

This clone showed up just once. V gene TRBV30 combines with J gene TRBJ2-3, with 16 bases matching TRBD2. V lost 2 bases to trimming and J lost 4 bases; unmatched junction nucleotides: 3. This CDR3 spans 16 amino acids. Germline V lookup: CDR1 GTSNPN, CDR2 SVGIG (reference sequence). The CDR3 here is CAWSMGLAGGADTQYF. The DNA for the CDR3 is TGTGCCTGGAGTATGGGACTAGCGGGGGGGGCAGATACGCAGTATTTT.

The gene calls are TRBV6-5 and TRBJ2-7, with D unresolved. The CDR3 spans 14 residues. Trimming stripped 3 bases from V and 3 bases from J, with 12 bases between. Per the germline V gene, CDR1 is MNHEY and CDR2 is SVGAGI. The CDR3 sequence: CASSYGPLNYEQYF. CDR3 coding DNA: TGTGCCAGCAGTTATGGTCCTTTAAACTACGAGCAGTACTTC.

This clone showed up many times. This chain joins TRBV19 and TRBJ2-7; possibly TRBD2 for D (5 bases). Trimming removed 9 bases at V and 4 bases at J, with 16 bases between. Germline CDR1 reads LNHDA; CDR2 reads SQIVND (reference sequence). The CDR3 length is 13 residues. In DNA, the CDR3 is TGTGCCAGCGGCCTCGGTGGGGAGTACGAGCAGTACTTC. Translated: CASGLGGEYEQYF. The full variable domain, rest sourced from reference TRBV19 and TRBJ2-7, is DGGITQSPKYLFRKEGQNVTLSCEQNLNHDAMYWYRQDPGQGLRLIYYSQIVNDFQKGDIAEGYSVSREKKESFPLTVTSAQKNPTAFYLCASGLGGEYEQYFGPGTRLTVT.

The genes are TRBV7-2 and TRBJ2-7; either TRBD1 or TRBD2 may supply D (6 bases each). This CDR3 is 13 amino acids long. V was cut by 3 bases and J by 6 bases, with 12 bases left in between. Germline V gene lookup returns CDR1 SGHTA and CDR2 FQGNSA. The CDR3 sequence: CASSFEGGREQYF. CDR3 DNA sequence: TGTGCCAGCAGCTTCGAGGGGGGCCGCGAGCAGTACTTC.

In this sample, this clone turned up a few times. This rearrangement joins TRBV6-6 to TRBJ1-5; D unresolved. This CDR3 comprises 14 residues. CDR1 and CDR2 from the germline V gene are MNHNY and SVGAGI (reference sequence). The ends were cut back, 6 bases at V and 7 bases at J, with 16 bases in the middle. The CDR3 region is CASSPKGGQQPQHF. DNA of the CDR3: TGTGCCAGCAGCCCAAAGGGAGGTCAACAGCCCCAGCATTTT.

DNA for the CDR3: TGTGCCTGGAGTCCTGCGTCAGACCGAAACACCATATATTTT. This codes for CAWSPASDRNTIYF. The J gene is TRBJ1-3, the V gene TRBV30; D call uncertain. CDR3 length: 14 residues. Deletions cut 2 bases from V and 5 bases from J, with 13 bases between. Germline-derived CDR1 and CDR2 are GTSNPN and SVGIG (reference sequence).

The rearrangement joins TRBV9 to TRBJ2-3; the match to TRBD2 covers 8 bases. Germline CDR1 is SGDLS and CDR2 is YYNGEE. This CDR3 has 15 residues. Trimming at V came to 4 bases and at J to 3 bases, leaving 7 bases not matched to a gene. CDR3 sequence reads: CASSPAGGLTDTQYF. DNA for the CDR3: TGTGCCAGCAGCCCGGCGGGGGGTTTGACAGATACGCAGTATTTT.

The sample holds a few counts of this clone. The rearrangement joins TRBV7-2 to TRBJ1-1; maybe TRBD1 (6 bases). V gave up 4 bases and J gave up 4 bases, with 19 bases separating them. The CDR3 covers 16 residues. Germline CDR1 SGHTA, CDR2 FQGNSA. CDR3 DNA sequence: TGTGCCAGCAGCTGGGTCGGGGGGCGCGGTACCACTGAAGCTTTCTTT. Encoded protein: CASSWVGGRGTTEAFF.

In regard to this clone: Germline is not matched at one junction end, which may reflect a read error. CDR3 nucleotides: TGTGCCAGCAGCTTCGGACAGGACCGAGGGCTCTTC. This gives the protein CASSFGQDRGLF. The V and J genes are TRBV7-9 and TRBJ2-1, with 7 nucleotides matching TRBD1. The CDR3 has 12 amino acids. CDR1 and CDR2 (germline): SEHNR, FQNEAQ (reference sequence). The full variable domain, with the rest looked up from reference TRBV7-9 and TRBJ2-1, is DTGVSQNPRHKITKRGQNVTFRCDPISEHNRLYWYRQTLGQGPEFLTYFQNEAQLEKSRLLSDRFSAERPKGSFSTLEIQRTEQGDSAMYLCASSFGQDRGLFGPGTRLTVL.

The chain joins TRBV6-6 to TRBJ2-1; D is unclear. Germline V lookup: CDR1 MNHNY, CDR2 SVGAGI (reference sequence). The CDR3 has 15 amino acids. Trimming removed 0 bases from V and 3 bases from J, with 9 bases in between. Here the CDR3 reads CASSYSTLNYNEQFF. The CDR3 coding sequence is TGTGCCAGCAGTTACTCAACCCTAAACTACAATGAGCAGTTCTTC.

This rearrangement joins TRBV20-1 to TRBJ1-1; no clear D. V was pared by 7 bases and J by 3 bases, with 6 bases between. The CDR3 loop spans 10 amino acids. Germline V CDR1 and CDR2: DFQATT, SNEGSKA (reference sequence). CDR3 nucleotides: TGCAGTGTATATCACACTGAAGCTTTCTTT. Protein sequence: CSVYHTEAFF.

This clone appeared a few times. The J gene is TRBJ1-2, the V gene TRBV19; possibly TRBD1 for D (6 bases). Trimming cost V 5 bases and J 5 bases, with 18 bases left between them. The CDR3 totals 15 residues. Germline V gene data show CDR1 as LNHDA and CDR2 as SQIVND (reference sequence). The CDR3 loop reads CASSPEQGGGYGYTF. The CDR3 region has the DNA TGTGCCAGTAGTCCCGAGCAAGGGGGAGGATATGGCTACACCTTC. The full variable domain, rest sourced from reference TRBV19 and TRBJ1-2, is DGGITQSPKYLFRKEGQNVTLSCEQNLNHDAMYWYRQDPGQGLRLIYYSQIVNDFQKGDIAEGYSVSREKKESFPLTVTSAQKNPTAFYLCASSPEQGGGYGYTFGSGTRLTVV.

V is TRBV16 and J is TRBJ1-2; no clear D. The germline CDR1 and CDR2 sequences are KGHSY and FQNENV. This CDR3 comprises 14 residues. V lost 3 bases to trimming and J lost 2 bases, with 10 bases between them. CDR3 nucleotides: TGTGCCAGCAGCCAGTCGAAGGGCAACTATGGCTACACCTTC. Protein sequence: CASSQSKGNYGYTF. Looking up the rest from reference TRBV16 and TRBJ1-2 gives the full variable domain: GEEVAQTPKHLVRGEGQKAKLYCAPIKGHSYVFWYQQVLKNEFKFLISFQNENVFDETGMPKERFSAKCLPNSPCSLEIQATKLEDSAVYFCASSQSKGNYGYTFGSGTRLTVV.

This clone was seen a few times. The chain links TRBV27 to TRBJ1-2, with D unclear. The germline V gene has CDR1 MNHEY and CDR2 SMNVEV (reference sequence). This CDR3 contains 15 residues. V lost 4 bases and J 3 bases, leaving 15 bases between the germline ends. The CDR3 region is CASSSRAGRDYGYTF. The CDR3 nucleotides are TGTGCCAGCAGTTCAAGGGCGGGGAGAGACTATGGCTACACCTTC.

This clone occurred many times. This rearrangement joins TRBV9 to TRBJ2-1; D is unresolved. Looked up from germline, CDR1 is SGDLS and CDR2 is YYNGEE. Trimming removed 3 bases from V and 0 bases from J, with 13 bases in between. The CDR3 is 16 amino acids. The CDR3 DNA sequence: TGTGCCAGCAGCGCCCGACCCGCGAGCTCCTACAATGAGCAGTTCTTC. Encoded protein: CASSARPASSYNEQFF.

This clone was counted ten times or more. The chain links TRBV29-1 to TRBJ1-2; D call uncertain. From germline, CDR1 is SQVTM and CDR2 ANQGSEA. The CDR3 is 14 residues long. Trimming took off 0 bases at V and 4 bases at J, with 12 bases between the two ends. CDR3 region: CSVEDRNLAYGYTF. As DNA, the CDR3 is TGCAGCGTTGAAGATAGGAATCTTGCCTATGGCTACACCTTC.

V gene TRBV5-6 combines with J gene TRBJ2-2, with D possibly matching TRBD1 (5 bases). The V and J ends lost 0 bases and 5 bases respectively, with 5 bases between them. The CDR3 consists of 13 residues. Per the germline V gene, CDR1 is SGHDT and CDR2 is YYEEEE. The CDR3 spells CASSLDRTGELFF. The CDR3 region has the DNA TGTGCCAGCAGCTTGGACAGGACCGGGGAGCTGTTTTTT.

This clone was recorded many times. The chain carries TRBV2 and TRBJ2-7, with 8 bases identical to TRBD2. The germline V gene encodes CDR1 SNHLY and CDR2 FYNNEI. The V gene end was trimmed by 3 bases and the J gene end by 4 bases; junction bases not matched to a gene: 5. The CDR3 runs to 14 residues. This CDR3 is CASSDIGGAYEQYF. CDR3 DNA: TGTGCCAGCAGTGATATCGGGGGGGCATACGAGCAGTACTTC.

This clone was counted only a few times. The V and J genes are TRBV11-1 and TRBJ1-5; tentative D call: TRBD1 (5 bases). The CDR3 consists of 15 residues. V lost 1 base and J 4 bases, leaving 11 bases between the germline ends. CDR1 and CDR2 (germline): SGHAT, FQDESV (reference sequence). CDR3 bases: TGTGCCAGCAGCTTAGTCCCAGGGAAGAATCAGCCCCAGCATTTT. This translates into CASSLVPGKNQPQHF.

The chain recombines TRBV7-8 with TRBJ2-5; 9 bases are shared with TRBD2. Germline CDR1 and CDR2: SGHVS and FQNEAQ. V shed 7 bases, J shed 1 base, and the junction held 7 bases outside the gene matches. The CDR3 runs 15 residues. The CDR3 coding sequence is TGTGCCAGCAACATTTTAGCGGGGGCCCAAGAGACCCAGTACTTC. The encoded protein is CASNILAGAQETQYF.